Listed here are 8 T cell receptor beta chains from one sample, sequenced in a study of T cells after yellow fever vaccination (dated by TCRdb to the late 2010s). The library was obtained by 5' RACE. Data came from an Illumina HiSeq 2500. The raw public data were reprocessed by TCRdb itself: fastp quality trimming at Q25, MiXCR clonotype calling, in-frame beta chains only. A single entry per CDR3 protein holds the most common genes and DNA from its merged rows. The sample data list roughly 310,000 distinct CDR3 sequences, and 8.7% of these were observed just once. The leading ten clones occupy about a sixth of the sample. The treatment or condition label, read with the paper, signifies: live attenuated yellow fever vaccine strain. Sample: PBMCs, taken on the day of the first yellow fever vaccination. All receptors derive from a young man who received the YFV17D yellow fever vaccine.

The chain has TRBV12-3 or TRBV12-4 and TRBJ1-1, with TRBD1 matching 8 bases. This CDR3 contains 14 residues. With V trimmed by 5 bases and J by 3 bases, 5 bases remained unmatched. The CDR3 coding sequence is TGTGCCAGCAGTGCCGGACAGGGTTACACTGAAGCTTTCTTT. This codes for CASSAGQGYTEAFF.

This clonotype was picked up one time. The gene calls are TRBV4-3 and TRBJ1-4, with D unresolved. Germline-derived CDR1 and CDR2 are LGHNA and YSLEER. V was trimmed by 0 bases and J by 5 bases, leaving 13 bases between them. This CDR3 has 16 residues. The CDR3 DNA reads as TGCGCCAGCAGCCAAGATTTCTTGGCCGCCAATGAAAAACTGTTTTTT. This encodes CASSQDFLAANEKLFF.

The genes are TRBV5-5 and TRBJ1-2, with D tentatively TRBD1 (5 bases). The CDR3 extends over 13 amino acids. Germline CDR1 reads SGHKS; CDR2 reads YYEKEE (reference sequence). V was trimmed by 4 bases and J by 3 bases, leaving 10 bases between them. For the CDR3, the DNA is TGTGCCAGCAGCCCAGGACACCACTATGGCTACACCTTC. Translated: CASSPGHHYGYTF. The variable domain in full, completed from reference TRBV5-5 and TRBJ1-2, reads DAGVTQSPTHLIKTRGQQVTLRCSPISGHKSVSWYQQVLGQGPQFIFQYYEKEERGRGNFPDRFSARQFPNYSSELNVNALLLGDSALYLCASSPGHHYGYTFGSGTRLTVV.

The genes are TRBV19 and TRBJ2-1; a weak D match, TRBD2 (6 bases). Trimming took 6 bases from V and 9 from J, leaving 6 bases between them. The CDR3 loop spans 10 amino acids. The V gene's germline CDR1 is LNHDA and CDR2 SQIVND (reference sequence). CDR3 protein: CASRGGEQFF. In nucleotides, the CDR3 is TGTGCCAGTAGGGGGGGTGAGCAGTTCTTC.

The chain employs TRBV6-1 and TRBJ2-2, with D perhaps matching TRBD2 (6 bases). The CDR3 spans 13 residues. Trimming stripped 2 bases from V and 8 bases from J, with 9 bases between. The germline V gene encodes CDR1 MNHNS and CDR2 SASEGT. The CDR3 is CASSESGAGELFF. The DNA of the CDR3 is TGTGCCAGCAGTGAATCGGGAGCTGGGGAGCTGTTTTTT.

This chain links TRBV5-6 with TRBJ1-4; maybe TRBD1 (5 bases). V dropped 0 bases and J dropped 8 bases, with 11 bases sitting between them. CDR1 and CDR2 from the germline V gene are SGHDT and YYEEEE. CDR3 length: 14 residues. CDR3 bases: TGTGCCAGCAGCTTGGGGGGGAATCGAGAAAAACTGTTTTTT. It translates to CASSLGGNREKLFF. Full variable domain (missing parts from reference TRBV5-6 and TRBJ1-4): DAGVTQSPTHLIKTRGQQVTLRCSPKSGHDTVSWYQQALGQGPQFIFQYYEEEERQRGNFPDRFSGHQFPNYSSELNVNALLLGDSALYLCASSLGGNREKLFFGSGTQLSVL.

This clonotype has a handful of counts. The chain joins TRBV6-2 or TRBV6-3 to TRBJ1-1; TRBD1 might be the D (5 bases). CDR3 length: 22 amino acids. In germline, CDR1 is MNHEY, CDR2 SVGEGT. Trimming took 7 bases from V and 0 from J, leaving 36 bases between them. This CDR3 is CASTLLAGRFMGLGGLNTEAFF. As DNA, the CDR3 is TGTGCCAGCACCCTCCTGGCAGGGCGGTTTATGGGGTTGGGGGGACTGAACACTGAAGCTTTCTTT.

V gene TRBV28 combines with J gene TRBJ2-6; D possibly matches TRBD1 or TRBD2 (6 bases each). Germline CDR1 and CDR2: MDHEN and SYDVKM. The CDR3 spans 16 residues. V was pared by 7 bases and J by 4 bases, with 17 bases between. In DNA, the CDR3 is TGTGCCAGCACGACACAGGGAGGTCCGGGGGCCAACGTCCTGACTTTC. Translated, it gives CASTTQGGPGANVLTF.